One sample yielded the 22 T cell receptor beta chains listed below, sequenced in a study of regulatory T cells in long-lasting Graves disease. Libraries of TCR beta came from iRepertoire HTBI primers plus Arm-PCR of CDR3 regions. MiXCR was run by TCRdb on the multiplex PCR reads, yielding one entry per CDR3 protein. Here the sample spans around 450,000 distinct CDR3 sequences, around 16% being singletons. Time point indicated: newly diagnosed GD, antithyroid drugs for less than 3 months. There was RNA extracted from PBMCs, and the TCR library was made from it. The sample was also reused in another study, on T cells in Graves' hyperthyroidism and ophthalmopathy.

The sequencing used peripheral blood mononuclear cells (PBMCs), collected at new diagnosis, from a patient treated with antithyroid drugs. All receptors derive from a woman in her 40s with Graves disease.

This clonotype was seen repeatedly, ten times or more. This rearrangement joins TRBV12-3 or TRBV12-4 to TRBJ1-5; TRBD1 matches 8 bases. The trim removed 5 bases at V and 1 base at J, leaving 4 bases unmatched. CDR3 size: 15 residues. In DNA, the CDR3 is TGTGCCAGCAGTGAGGACAGGGACAGCAATCAGCCCCAGCATTTT. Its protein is CASSEDRDSNQPQHF.

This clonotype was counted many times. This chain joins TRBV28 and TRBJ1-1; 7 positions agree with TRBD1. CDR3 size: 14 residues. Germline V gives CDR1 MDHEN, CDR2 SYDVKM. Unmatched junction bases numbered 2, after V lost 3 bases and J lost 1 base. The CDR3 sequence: CASSFWTGNTEAFF. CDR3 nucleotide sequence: TGTGCCAGCAGTTTCTGGACAGGGAACACTGAAGCTTTCTTT.

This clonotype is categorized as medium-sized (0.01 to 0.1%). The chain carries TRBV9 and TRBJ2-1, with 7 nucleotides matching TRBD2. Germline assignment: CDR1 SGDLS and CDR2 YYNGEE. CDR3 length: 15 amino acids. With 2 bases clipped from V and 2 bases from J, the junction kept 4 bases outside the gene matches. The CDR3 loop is CASSVAGAAYNEQFF. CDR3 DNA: TGTGCCAGCAGCGTGGCGGGAGCGGCCTACAATGAGCAGTTCTTC.

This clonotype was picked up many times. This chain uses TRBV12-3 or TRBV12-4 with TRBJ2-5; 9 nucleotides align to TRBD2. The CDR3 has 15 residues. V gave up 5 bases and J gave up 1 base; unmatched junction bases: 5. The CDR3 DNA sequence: TGTGCCAGCAGTATACCGACTAGCGGCCAAGAGACCCAGTACTTC. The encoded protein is CASSIPTSGQETQYF.

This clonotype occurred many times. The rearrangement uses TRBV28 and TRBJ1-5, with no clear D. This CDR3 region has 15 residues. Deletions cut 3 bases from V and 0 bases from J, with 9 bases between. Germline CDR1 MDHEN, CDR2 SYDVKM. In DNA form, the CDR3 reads TGTGCCAGCAGTTTGGTAGGGAATAGCAATCAGCCCCAGCATTTT. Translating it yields CASSLVGNSNQPQHF.

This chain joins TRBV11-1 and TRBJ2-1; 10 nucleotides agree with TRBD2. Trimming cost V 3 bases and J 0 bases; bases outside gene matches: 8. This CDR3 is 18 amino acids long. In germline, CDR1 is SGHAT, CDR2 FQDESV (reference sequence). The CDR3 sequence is CASSFFRTSGGSYNEQFF. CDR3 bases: TGTGCCAGCAGCTTTTTTCGGACTAGCGGAGGCTCCTACAATGAGCAGTTCTTC.

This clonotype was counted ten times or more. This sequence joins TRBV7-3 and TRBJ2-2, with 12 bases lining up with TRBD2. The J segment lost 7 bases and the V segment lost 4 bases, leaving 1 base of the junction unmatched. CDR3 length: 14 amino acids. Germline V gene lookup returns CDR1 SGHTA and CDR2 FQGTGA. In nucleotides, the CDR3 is TGTGCCAGCAGCTCGGGACTAGCGGGCGGGGAGCTGTTTTTT. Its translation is CASSSGLAGGELFF.

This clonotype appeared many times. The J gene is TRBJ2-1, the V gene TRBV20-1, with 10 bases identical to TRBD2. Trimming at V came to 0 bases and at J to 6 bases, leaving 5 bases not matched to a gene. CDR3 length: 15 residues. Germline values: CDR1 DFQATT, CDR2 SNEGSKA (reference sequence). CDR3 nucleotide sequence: TGCAGTGCTAGAGATGTAGCGGGAGGTGGCAATGAGCAGTTCTTC. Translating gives CSARDVAGGGNEQFF.

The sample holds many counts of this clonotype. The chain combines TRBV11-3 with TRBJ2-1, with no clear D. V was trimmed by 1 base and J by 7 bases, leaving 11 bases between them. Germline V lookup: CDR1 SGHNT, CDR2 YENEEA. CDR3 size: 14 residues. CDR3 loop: CASSLGISRNEQFF. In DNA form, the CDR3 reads TGTGCCAGCAGCTTAGGGATTTCTCGGAATGAGCAGTTCTTC.

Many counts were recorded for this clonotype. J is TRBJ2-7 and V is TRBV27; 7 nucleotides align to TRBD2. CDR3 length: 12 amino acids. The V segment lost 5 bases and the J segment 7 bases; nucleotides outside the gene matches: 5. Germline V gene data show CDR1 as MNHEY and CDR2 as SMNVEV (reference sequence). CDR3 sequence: CASSAPAGEQYF. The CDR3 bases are TGTGCCAGCAGTGCCCCAGCGGGAGAGCAGTACTTC.

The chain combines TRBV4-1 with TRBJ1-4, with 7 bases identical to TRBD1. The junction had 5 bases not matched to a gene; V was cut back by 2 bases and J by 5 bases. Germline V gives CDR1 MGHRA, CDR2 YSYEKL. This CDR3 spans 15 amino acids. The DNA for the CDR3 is TGCGCCAGCAGCCAAAGCCAGGGGGGGAATGAAAAACTGTTTTTT. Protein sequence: CASSQSQGGNEKLFF.

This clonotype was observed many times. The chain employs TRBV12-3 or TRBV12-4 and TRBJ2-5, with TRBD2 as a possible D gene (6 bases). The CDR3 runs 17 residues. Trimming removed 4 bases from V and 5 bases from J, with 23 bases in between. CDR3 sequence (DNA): TGTGCCAGCAGTTCCCCGTTAACTAGCCCGGGAGCCGAGACCCAGTACTTC. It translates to CASSSPLTSPGAETQYF.

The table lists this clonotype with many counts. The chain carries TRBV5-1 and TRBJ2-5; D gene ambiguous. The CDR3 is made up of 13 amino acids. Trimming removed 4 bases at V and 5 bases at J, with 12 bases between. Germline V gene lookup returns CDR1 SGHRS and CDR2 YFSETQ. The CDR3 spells CASSPILGETQYF. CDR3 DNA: TGCGCCAGCAGCCCCATTCTCGGTGAGACCCAGTACTTC.

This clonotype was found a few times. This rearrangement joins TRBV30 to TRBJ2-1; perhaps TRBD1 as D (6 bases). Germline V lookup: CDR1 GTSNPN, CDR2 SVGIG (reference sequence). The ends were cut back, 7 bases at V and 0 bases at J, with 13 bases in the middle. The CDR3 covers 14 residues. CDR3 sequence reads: CAYSTGSSYNEQFF. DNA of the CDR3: TGTGCCTACTCAACAGGGAGCTCCTACAATGAGCAGTTCTTC.

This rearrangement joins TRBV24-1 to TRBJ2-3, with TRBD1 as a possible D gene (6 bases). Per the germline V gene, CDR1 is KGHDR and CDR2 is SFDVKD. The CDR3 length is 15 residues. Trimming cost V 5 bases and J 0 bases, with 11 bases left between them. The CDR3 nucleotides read TGTGCCACCAGTGCTTATCAGGGGAGCACAGATACGCAGTATTTT. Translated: CATSAYQGSTDTQYF.

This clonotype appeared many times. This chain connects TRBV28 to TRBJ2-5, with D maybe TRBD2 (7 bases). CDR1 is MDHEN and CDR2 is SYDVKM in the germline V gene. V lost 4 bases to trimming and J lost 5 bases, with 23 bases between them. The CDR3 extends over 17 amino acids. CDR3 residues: CASSSPPSQRDTETQYF. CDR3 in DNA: TGTGCCAGCAGTTCACCCCCATCGCAGCGGGACACGGAGACCCAGTACTTC.

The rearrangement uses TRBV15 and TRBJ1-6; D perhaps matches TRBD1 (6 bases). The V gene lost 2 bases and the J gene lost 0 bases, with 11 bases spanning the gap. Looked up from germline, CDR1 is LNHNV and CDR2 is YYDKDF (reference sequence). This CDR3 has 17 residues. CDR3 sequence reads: CATSRYRASSYNSPLHF. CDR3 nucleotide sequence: TGTGCCACCAGCAGATACAGGGCGAGCTCCTATAATTCACCCCTCCACTTT.

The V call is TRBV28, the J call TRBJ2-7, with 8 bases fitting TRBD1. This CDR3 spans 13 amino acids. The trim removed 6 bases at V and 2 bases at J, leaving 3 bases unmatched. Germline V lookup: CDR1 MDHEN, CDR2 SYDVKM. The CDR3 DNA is TGTGCCAGCAGACAGGACAGGGCCTACGAGCAGTACTTC. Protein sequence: CASRQDRAYEQYF.

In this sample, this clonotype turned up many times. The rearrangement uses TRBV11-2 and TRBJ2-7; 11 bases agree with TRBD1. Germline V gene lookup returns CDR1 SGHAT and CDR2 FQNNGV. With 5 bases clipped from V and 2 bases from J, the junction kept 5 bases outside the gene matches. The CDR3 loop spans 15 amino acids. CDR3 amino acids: CASSRTGGFTYEQYF. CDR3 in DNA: TGTGCCAGCAGCCGGACAGGGGGCTTTACCTACGAGCAGTACTTC. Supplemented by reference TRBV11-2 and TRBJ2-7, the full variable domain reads EAGVAQSPRYKIIEKRQSVAFWCNPISGHATLYWYQQILGQGPKLLIQFQNNGVVDDSQLPKDRFSAERLKGVDSTLKIQPAKLEDSAVYLCASSRTGGFTYEQYFGPGTRLTVT.

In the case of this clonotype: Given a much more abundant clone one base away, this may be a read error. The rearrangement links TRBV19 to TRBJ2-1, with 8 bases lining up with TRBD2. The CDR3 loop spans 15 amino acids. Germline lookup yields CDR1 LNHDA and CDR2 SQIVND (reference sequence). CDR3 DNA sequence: TGTGCCAGTGGTATCCAACTAGCGGTATACAATGAGCAGTTCTTC. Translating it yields CASGIQLAVYNEQFF.

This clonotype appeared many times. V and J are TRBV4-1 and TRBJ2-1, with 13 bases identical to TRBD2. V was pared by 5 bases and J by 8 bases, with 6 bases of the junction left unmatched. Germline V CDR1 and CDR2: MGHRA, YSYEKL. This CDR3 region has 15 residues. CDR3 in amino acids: CASSWTSGRVDEQFF. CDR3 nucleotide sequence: TGCGCCAGCAGCTGGACTAGCGGGAGAGTAGATGAGCAGTTCTTC.

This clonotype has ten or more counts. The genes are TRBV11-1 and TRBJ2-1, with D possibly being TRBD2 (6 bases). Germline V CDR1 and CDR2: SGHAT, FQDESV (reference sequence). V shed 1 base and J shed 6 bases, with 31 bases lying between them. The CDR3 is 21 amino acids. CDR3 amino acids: CASSLDGGTLRATGVFNEQFF. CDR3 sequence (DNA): TGTGCCAGCAGCTTAGACGGAGGGACCTTACGGGCAACAGGTGTATTCAATGAGCAGTTCTTC.